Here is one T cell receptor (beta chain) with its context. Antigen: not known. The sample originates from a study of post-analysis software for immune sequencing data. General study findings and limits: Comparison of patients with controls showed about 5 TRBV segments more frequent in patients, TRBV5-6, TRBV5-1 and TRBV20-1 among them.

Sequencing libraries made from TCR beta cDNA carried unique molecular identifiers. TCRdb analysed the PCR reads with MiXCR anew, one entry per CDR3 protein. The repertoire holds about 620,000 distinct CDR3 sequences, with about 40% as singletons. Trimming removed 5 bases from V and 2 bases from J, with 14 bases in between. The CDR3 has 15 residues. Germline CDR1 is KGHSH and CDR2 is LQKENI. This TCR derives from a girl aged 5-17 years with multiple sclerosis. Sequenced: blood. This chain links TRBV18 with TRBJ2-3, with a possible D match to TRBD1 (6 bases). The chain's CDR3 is CASSTRTADTDTQYF. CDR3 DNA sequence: TGTGCCAGCTCAACCCGGACAGCTGACACAGATACGCAGTATTTT.